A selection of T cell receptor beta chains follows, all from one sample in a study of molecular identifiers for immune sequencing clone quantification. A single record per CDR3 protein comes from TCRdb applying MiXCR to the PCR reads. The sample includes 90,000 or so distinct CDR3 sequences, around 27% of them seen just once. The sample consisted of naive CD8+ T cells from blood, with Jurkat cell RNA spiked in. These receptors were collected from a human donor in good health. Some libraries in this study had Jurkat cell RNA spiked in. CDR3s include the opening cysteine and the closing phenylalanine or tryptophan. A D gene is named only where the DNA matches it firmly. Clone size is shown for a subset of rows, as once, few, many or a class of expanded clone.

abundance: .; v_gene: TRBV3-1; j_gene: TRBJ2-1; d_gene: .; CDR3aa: CASSLEGEQFF; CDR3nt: TGTGCCAGCAGCCTCGAGGGTGAGCAGTTCTTC
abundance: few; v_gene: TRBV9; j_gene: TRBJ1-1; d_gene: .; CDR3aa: CASSPPGGLNTEAFF; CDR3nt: TGTGCCAGCAGCCCGCCAGGAGGACTTAACACTGAAGCTTTCTTT
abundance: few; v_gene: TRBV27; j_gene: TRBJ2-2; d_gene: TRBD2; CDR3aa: CASGGGLAGEANTGELFF; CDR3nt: TGTGCCAGCGGGGGCGGACTAGCGGGTGAAGCGAACACCGGGGAGCTGTTTTTT
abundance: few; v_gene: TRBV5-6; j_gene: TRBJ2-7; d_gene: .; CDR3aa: CATSAWGVGISYEQYF; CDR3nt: TGTGCCACCTCCGCCTGGGGGGTTGGCATCTCCTACGAGCAGTACTTC
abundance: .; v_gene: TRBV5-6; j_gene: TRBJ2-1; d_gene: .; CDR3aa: CASHTTREYNEQFF; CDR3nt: TGTGCCAGCCACACAACGCGGGAATACAATGAGCAGTTCTTC
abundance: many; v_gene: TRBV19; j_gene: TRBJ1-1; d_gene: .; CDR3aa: CASSHASTTEAFF; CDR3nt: TGTGCCAGTAGCCACGCGTCCACCACTGAAGCTTTCTTT
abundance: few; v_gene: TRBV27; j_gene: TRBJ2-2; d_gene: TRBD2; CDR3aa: CASSLSAGGTNTGELFF; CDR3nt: TGTGCCAGCAGTCTTTCAGCGGGAGGCACGAACACCGGGGAGCTGTTTTTT
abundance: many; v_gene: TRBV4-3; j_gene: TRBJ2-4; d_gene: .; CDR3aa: CASSTKDPSRAKNIQYF; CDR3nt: TGCGCCAGCAGCACTAAGGACCCGTCGAGAGCCAAAAACATTCAGTACTTC
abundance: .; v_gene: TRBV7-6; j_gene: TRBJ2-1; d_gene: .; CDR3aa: CVSSSDRNEQFF; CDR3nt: TGTGTCAGCAGCTCGGACCGGAATGAGCAGTTCTTC
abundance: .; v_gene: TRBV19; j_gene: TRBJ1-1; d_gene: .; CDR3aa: CASNITASRYTEAFF; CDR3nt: TGTGCCAGTAATATAACCGCCAGCCGCTACACTGAAGCTTTCTTC
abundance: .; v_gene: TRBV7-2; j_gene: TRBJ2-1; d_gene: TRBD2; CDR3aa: CASSLEGLAGLQDEQFF; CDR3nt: TGTGCCAGCAGCTTAGAAGGCCTAGCGGGATTACAAGATGAGCAGTTCTTC
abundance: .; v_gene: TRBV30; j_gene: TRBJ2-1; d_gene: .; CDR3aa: CAWSAGVDEQLF; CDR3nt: TGTGCCTGGAGTGCAGGGGTCGATGAGCAGCTCTTC
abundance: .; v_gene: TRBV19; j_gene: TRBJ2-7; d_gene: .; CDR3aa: CASTSQGIGEQYF; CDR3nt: TGTGCCAGTACCTCACAGGGAATCGGGGAGCAGTACTTC
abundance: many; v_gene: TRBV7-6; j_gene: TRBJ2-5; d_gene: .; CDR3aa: CASSLGSMASVLF; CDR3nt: TGTGCCAGCAGCTTAGGGTCTATGGCTAGCGTGCTTTTC
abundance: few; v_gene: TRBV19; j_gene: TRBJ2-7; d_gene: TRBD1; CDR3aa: CASSMSSQGNIYEQYF; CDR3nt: TGTGCCAGTAGTATGAGCTCACAGGGGAATATCTACGAGCAGTACTTC
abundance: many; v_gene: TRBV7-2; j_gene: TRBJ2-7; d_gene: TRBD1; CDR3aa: CASSLDRGHYEQYF; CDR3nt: TGTGCCAGCAGCCTTGACAGGGGGCACTACGAGCAGTACTTC
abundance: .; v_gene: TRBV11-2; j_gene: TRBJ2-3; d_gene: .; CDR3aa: CASSARGTVPTDTQYF; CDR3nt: TGTGCCAGCAGCGCACGCGGGACGGTGCCTACAGATACGCAGTATTTT
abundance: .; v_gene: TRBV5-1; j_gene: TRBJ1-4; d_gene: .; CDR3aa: CASSPGAPNEKLFF; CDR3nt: TGCGCCAGCAGCCCGGGGGCCCCTAATGAAAAACTGTTTTTT
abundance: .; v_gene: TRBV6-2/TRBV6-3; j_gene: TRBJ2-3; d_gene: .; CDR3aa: CASSSQATGSTDTQYF; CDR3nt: TGTGCCAGCAGTTCGCAGGCGACGGGCAGCACAGATACGCAGTATTTT
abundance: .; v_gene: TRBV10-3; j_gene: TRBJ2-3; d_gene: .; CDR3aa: CAIRKGDFVGDTQYF; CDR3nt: TGTGCCATCAGGAAGGGAGATTTCGTTGGAGATACGCAGTATTTT
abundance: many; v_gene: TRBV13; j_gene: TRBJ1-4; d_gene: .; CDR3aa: CASSLAREEKLFF; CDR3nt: TGTGCCAGCAGCTTGGCCAGGGAAGAAAAACTGTTTTTT
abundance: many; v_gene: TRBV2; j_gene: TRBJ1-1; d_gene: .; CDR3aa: CASSEGVGTEAFF; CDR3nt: TGTGCCAGCAGTGAAGGGGTTGGCACTGAAGCTTTCTTT
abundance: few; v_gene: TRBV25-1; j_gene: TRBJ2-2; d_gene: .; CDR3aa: CATQTGLGAGELFF; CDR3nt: TGTGCCACCCAAACTGGGCTAGGGGCCGGGGAGCTGTTTTTT
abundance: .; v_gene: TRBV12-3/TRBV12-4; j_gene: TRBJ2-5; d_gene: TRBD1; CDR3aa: CASSLVGQGTGETQYF; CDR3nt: TGTGCCAGCAGTTTAGTGGGACAGGGGACGGGAGAGACCCAGTACTTC
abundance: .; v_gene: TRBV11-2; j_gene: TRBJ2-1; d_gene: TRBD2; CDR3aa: CASSRAGVDEQFF; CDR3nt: TGTGCCAGCAGCCGCGCGGGAGTGGATGAGCAGTTCTTC
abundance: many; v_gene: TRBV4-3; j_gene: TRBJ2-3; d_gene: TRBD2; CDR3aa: CASSQGVAGTTPTQYF; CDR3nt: TGCGCCAGCAGCCAGGGCGTAGCGGGGACCACACCTACGCAGTATTTT
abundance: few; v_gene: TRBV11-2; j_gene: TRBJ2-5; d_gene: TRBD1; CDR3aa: CASSLWFAGGTGTQETQYF; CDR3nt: TGTGCCAGCAGCTTATGGTTCGCAGGGGGGACAGGGACCCAAGAGACCCAGTACTTC
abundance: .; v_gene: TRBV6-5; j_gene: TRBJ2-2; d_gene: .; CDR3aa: CASSYLPGTGTNTEELFF; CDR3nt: TGTGCCAGCAGTTACCTCCCGGGCACAGGAACGAACACCGAGGAGCTGTTTTTC
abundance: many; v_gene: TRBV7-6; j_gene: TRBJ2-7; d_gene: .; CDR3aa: CASSLRGTSGNEQYF; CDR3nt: TGTGCCAGCAGCTTACGGGGGACAAGCGGCAACGAGCAGTACTTC
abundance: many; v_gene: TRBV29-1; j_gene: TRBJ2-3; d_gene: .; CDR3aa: CSVEGGRGGPDTQYF; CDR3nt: TGCAGCGTTGAGGGGGGCAGGGGAGGTCCAGATACGCAGTATTTT
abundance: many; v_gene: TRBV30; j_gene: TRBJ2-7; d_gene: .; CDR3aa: CAWSVSMNYEQYF; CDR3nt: TGTGCCTGGAGTGTGTCCATGAACTACGAGCAGTACTTC
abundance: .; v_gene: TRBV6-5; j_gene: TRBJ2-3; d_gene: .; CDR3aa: CASSYRSPDAQCF; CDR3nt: TGTGCCAGCAGTTACCGCTCCCCAGATGCGCAGTGTTTT
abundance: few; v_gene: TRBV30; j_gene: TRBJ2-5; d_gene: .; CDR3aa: CAWISRGGQETQYF; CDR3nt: TGTGCCTGGATTAGCAGGGGTGGCCAAGAGACCCAGTACTTC
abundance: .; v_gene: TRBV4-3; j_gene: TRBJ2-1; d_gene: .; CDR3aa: CASSQASDSDNEQFF; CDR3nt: TGCGCCAGCAGCCAAGCCTCAGACTCCGACAATGAGCAGTTCTTC
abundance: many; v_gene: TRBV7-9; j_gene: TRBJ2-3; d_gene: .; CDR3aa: CASWHTRETDTQYF; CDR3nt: TGTGCCAGCTGGCATACGAGGGAGACAGATACGCAGTATTTT
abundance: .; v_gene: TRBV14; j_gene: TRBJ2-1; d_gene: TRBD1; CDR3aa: CASSGRDRTIDEQFF; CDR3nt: TGTGCCAGCAGCGGCCGGGACAGGACTATTGATGAGCAGTTCTTC
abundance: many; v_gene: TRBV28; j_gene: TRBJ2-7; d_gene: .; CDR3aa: CASSLGLESYEQYF; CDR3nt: TGTGCCAGCAGTTTAGGTCTAGAGTCCTACGAGCAGTACTTC
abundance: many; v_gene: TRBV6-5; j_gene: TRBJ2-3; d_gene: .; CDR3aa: CASSYSKGGTDTQYF; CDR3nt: TGTGCCAGCAGTTACTCGAAAGGAGGCACAGATACGCAGTATTTT
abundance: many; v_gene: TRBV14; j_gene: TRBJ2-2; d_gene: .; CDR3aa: CASSQDLGRRNTGELFF; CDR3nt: TGTGCCAGCAGCCAAGATCTGGGTCGACGCAACACCGGGGAGCTGTTTTTT